The TCR beta chain described here comes from a study of blood T cell repertoires in COVID-19. The CDR3 is 16 residues long. Trimming removed 0 bases from V and 3 bases from J; junction bases left unmatched: 3. Germline CDR1 reads SGHTA; CDR2 reads FQGNSA. Profiling relied on immunoSEQ multiplex PCR, and the TCRdb table lists in-frame clones only, not all of them. The data show under 200,000 clones, with 80% to 85% seen just once and 2.5% to 3.5% held by the top ten. The sequencing sample was made of peripheral blood. The V gene is TRBV7-2, the J gene TRBJ2-1, with 9 bases matching TRBD2. This TCR derives from a woman aged 55-70 years with acute or convalescent COVID-19. CDR3 residues: CASSLALSGGYNEQFF. CDR3 coding DNA: TGTGCCAGCAGCTTAGCGCTTAGCGGGGGCTACAATGAGCAGTTCTTC.